The source of this TCR beta chain is a study of shared clonotypes between healthy human individuals (dated by TCRdb to 2020 to 2022). The study in broad terms: Two women and three men aged 18 to 49 years were included in the cohort. For each donor, CD4 naive and CD4 memory were each run on three plates, CD8 naive on two plates, and CD8 memory on one plate. The study deeply sequenced blood TCR repertoires of roughly five healthy adults to estimate repertoire size and the extent of clonotype sharing between individuals. To increase sequencing depth and limit assay-specific biases, TCR repertoire library preparation and sequencing were carried out by different laboratories using diverse techniques. Per donor, leukapheresis produced somewhere between about 0.8 and 9 billion PBMCs. Broad study findings and their caveats: Even with the large sequencing depth, rarefaction of the sorted-subset datasets indicated that sequencing was incomplete. Pairwise subsampling indicated that sequencing depth was expected to affect the degree of clonotype sharing among donors. Across a few donors, approximately 5% of naive CD4, more than 3% of naive CD8, 2.3% of memory CD4, and approximately 0.42% of memory CD8 clonotypes were shared. Only blood was sampled, and tissue TCR repertoires likely differ from those in blood. The small number of donors limited the genetic and exposure-history diversity represented. Naive subsets generally had larger estimated clonotype richness than memory subsets. Higher generation probabilities were observed for clonotypes shared by all four sorted-subset donors than for non-shared clonotypes.

Of note for this clone: It has no known antigen specificity. The record has no base qualities; no much larger clone is one base away.

Using the deep immunoSEQ assay, multiplex PCR amplified TCR CDR3 regions from genomic DNA. For each cell subset, the extracted genomic DNA was distributed evenly across all wells of several immunoSEQ 96-well plates, and each plate served as one replicate. For sorted subsets, approximately 200 ng of genomic DNA, equivalent to 30,000 or so T cell genomes, went into each replicate PCR. Purified libraries were quantified with a Qubit 3.0 fluorometer, sized on a Bioanalyzer 2100, and re-quantified with the KAPA Library Quantification kit. Every immunoSEQ 96-well plate was sequenced on a dedicated single-read 150-cycle Illumina NextSeq 550 flow cell. The study's own analysis went as follows. Because the immunoSEQ output included only junctional sequences and no quality scores, the filtering could not be the same as the filtering used for full-length reads. Sequences were annotated with PyIR, a Python wrapper for IgBLAST v1.9, and V/J genes and CDR3 were assigned using IMGT germline references. Reads were filtered out if the reads had weak V/J assignments (E-value above 1e-6), no CDR3, stop codons, out-of-frame junctions, or ambiguous translated residues. V3J clonotypes were defined as sequences sharing the same inferred V gene, J gene, and CDR3 amino acid sequence. Percentage overlap between repertoires was computed as shared unique clonotypes divided by the size of the smaller repertoire. Three approaches were used to assess repertoire richness: RTK rarefaction, the Chao1 estimator, and Recon v2.1 estimates of unobserved clonotypes. Generation probabilities were computed with OLGA for all TCRbeta clonotypes obtained by the gDNA method from several donors. The table was pulled from immuneACCESS by TCRdb, which kept in-frame rearrangements only. Such tables lose some clones; where checked, under half of the loss comes from unresolved V genes, and the rest has no known cause. V and J calls plus clone size are reproduced from that table; the DNA served to infer D and trimming. The sample includes about 2 million clones, with 95% observed a single time. The biggest ten clones account for 0.1% to 0.15% of the sample.

Healthy HIV-negative adults with no recently reported acute infections or vaccinations were included as donors. Only Caucasian adults living in Nashville, Tennessee, USA were represented among the donors. Magnetic negative selection was used to enrich CD4+ T cells, after which naive cells were positively selected on CD45RA and the negative fraction became the memory subset. Blood was obtained by leukapheresis, after which PBMCs were separated by Ficoll-Histopaque density gradient centrifugation and cryopreserved in liquid nitrogen vapor phase. Analytical flow cytometry was used to check the purity and quantity of each magnetically sorted T cell population. Each sorted fraction had its genomic DNA isolated and then quantified by UV absorbance on a Nanodrop 2000c. Trimming accounts for 0 bases at V and 2 bases at J, while the number of junction bases matched to no gene is 7. Its CDR3 holds 17 amino acids, cysteine through phenylalanine. The read is trimmed to its CDR3 DNA, 51 bases read in frame from base 1. CDR1 and CDR2, per the germline V gene, are MGHRA and YSYEKL.

The receptor's source is a man aged 18 to 30 in good health. Sequenced sample: naive CD4+ T cells sorted from blood. In light of the paper, this sample's cell subset or site label describes: CD45RA+ positively selected. Recombination joined TRBV4-1 with TRBJ2-5; the junction holds 9 bases that match TRBD2. CDR3 sequence: CASSQDLAGGGQETQYF. The DNA sequence follows: TGCGCCAGCAGCCAAGATTTGGCGGGAGGGGGTCAAGAGACCCAGTACTTC.